These 26 T cell receptor beta chains were sequenced from one sample in a study of T cells in localized non-small cell lung cancer. The repertoire was sequenced with immunoSEQ multiplex PCR; TCRdb's copy has only in-frame clones and lacks some. The data show some 52,000 clones, approximately 90% seen once. This specimen was peripheral blood, taken before any cancer treatment. The origin of the receptors is an older male donor with stage III squamous cell lung carcinoma.

The chain uses TRBV28 and TRBJ1-2, with TRBD1 matching 9 bases. The V gene's germline CDR1 is MDHEN and CDR2 SYDVKM. J gave up 8 bases and V 7 bases, and 11 bases lay outside the gene matches. The CDR3 runs to 14 residues. CDR3 amino acids: CASMGGQGSIGYTF. The CDR3 DNA reads as TGTGCCAGCATGGGGGGACAGGGCTCGATCGGCTACACCTTC.

This clone was seen only once. This chain links TRBV5-4 with TRBJ2-1; D is tentatively TRBD1 or TRBD2 (6 bases each). Germline CDR1 is SGHNT and CDR2 is YYREEE (reference sequence). This CDR3 is built from 15 residues. V was clipped by 4 bases and J by 8 bases, with 19 bases between them. The CDR3 DNA is TGTGCCAGCAGCCAATATATTCGGGGGCGGGATGAGCAGTTCTTC. Translated, it gives CASSQYIRGRDEQFF.

The V gene is TRBV15, the J gene TRBJ2-5; 10 positions agree with TRBD1. V gave up 0 bases and J gave up 5 bases; unmatched junction bases: 6. The V gene's germline CDR1 is LNHNV and CDR2 YYDKDF (reference sequence). The CDR3 extends over 16 amino acids. Here the CDR3 reads CATSRDPGQGIETQYF. The CDR3 nucleotides read TGTGCCACCAGCAGAGACCCGGGACAGGGGATCGAGACCCAGTACTTC.

The rearrangement joins TRBV6-1 to TRBJ1-2; 8 bases agree with TRBD1. Germline lookup yields CDR1 MNHNS and CDR2 SASEGT. This CDR3 spans 14 amino acids. J was trimmed by 2 bases and V by 6 bases; bases with no gene match: 5. CDR3 in amino acids: CASSGGTGNYGYTF. The CDR3 DNA reads as TGTGCCAGCAGCGGTGGGACAGGCAACTATGGCTACACCTTC.

This clone was counted once. This chain joins TRBV7-9 and TRBJ1-3; D unclear. The V end lost 1 base, the J end lost 4 bases, and 14 bases lay between the germline ends. The germline V gene encodes CDR1 SEHNR and CDR2 FQNEAQ (reference sequence). The CDR3 runs 16 residues. The CDR3 DNA follows: TGTGCCAGCAGCTTAGACGGCGCATTGCACGGAAACACCATATATTTT. This encodes CASSLDGALHGNTIYF.

CDR3: CASSLGLGNTEAFF. In DNA form, the CDR3 reads TGTGCCAGCAGCTTAGGCCTCGGGAACACTGAAGCTTTCTTT. V and J are TRBV7-6 and TRBJ1-1, with no clear D. Germline loops: CDR1 SGHVS, CDR2 FNYEAQ. The CDR3 extends over 14 amino acids. V lost 1 base to trimming and J lost 1 base, with 7 bases between them.

This chain joins TRBV7-9 and TRBJ2-3; possibly TRBD1 or TRBD2 for D (5 bases each). The length of the CDR3 is 16 residues. Trimming removed 5 bases from V and 2 bases from J, with 17 bases in between. The germline V gene encodes CDR1 SEHNR and CDR2 FQNEAQ (reference sequence). In DNA, the CDR3 is TGTGCCAGCAGCAGTAACGGGGCTAAATACACAGATACGCAGTATTTT. Its translation is CASSSNGAKYTDTQYF.

This chain joins TRBV6-5 and TRBJ2-1; 10 nucleotides align to TRBD2. The germline CDR1 and CDR2 sequences are MNHEY and SVGAGI. This CDR3 has 15 amino acids. V was clipped by 6 bases and J by 7 bases; unmatched bases: 9. CDR3 sequence (DNA): TGTGCCAGCAGCAGGATAGCGGGGGGCGTGAATGAGCAGTTCTTC. Encoded protein: CASSRIAGGVNEQFF.

The chain combines TRBV6-5 with TRBJ2-2; D is unclear. The germline V and J ends were trimmed by 7 bases and 5 bases, with 5 bases remaining between them. The CDR3 spans 11 residues. Germline loops: CDR1 MNHEY, CDR2 SVGAGI. The CDR3 sequence is CASTQTGELFF. CDR3 nucleotides: TGTGCCAGCACCCAGACCGGGGAGCTGTTTTTT.

The chain is built from TRBV27 and TRBJ2-1; 12 bases agree with TRBD2. V was clipped by 6 bases and J by 6 bases; unmatched bases: 12. Germline lookup yields CDR1 MNHEY and CDR2 SMNVEV (reference sequence). The CDR3 is 17 residues long. This CDR3 reads CASSYSSGLAGPNEQFF. DNA of the CDR3: TGTGCCAGCAGCTATTCCTCCGGACTAGCGGGACCCAATGAGCAGTTCTTC.

This rearrangement joins TRBV2 to TRBJ1-5; D uncertain. Trimming cost V 6 bases and J 1 base, with 7 bases left between them. CDR3 size: 13 residues. Germline CDR1 is SNHLY and CDR2 is FYNNEI. This CDR3 reads CASSVQSNQPQHF. The CDR3, as DNA: TGTGCCAGCAGCGTTCAGAGCAATCAGCCCCAGCATTTT.

This clone was seen more than once but under ten times. This chain joins TRBV15 and TRBJ2-3; 8 positions agree with TRBD2. This CDR3 is 18 amino acids long. Germline V gives CDR1 LNHNV, CDR2 YYDKDF (reference sequence). Losses at the gene ends were 0 bases for V and 2 bases for J; bases not matched to a gene: 10. CDR3 DNA: TGTGCCACCAGCAGAGATATTAGTCTAGCGGGTTACACAGATACGCAGTATTTT. Amino acid sequence: CATSRDISLAGYTDTQYF.

V and J are TRBV6-5 and TRBJ2-1, with TRBD1 matching 10 bases. With V trimmed by 5 bases and J by 4 bases, 5 bases remained unmatched. The CDR3 is made up of 15 amino acids. Germline CDR1 MNHEY, CDR2 SVGAGI. Here the CDR3 DNA reads TGTGCCAGCAGTGCGGACAGGGGGGGATACAATGAGCAGTTCTTC. This translates into CASSADRGGYNEQFF.

The chain has TRBV5-4 and TRBJ2-5, with TRBD1 as a possible D gene (5 bases). The J call is in doubt because the DNA end fits TRBJ2-7 better. The CDR3 sequence is 16 residues long. Per germline, CDR1 SGHNT and CDR2 YYREEE (reference sequence). Here the CDR3 DNA reads TGTGCCAGCAGCTTGGGTAAATACAGGAACTCCTACGAGCAGTACTTC. It is translated as CASSLGKYRNSYEQYF.

This rearrangement joins TRBV7-2 to TRBJ2-5; 9 nucleotides align to TRBD1. V lost 5 bases and J lost 5; bases outside the gene matches: 6. The CDR3 contains 14 residues. Germline-derived CDR1 and CDR2 are SGHTA and FQGNSA. The CDR3 is CASSGGGQGETQYF. DNA for the CDR3: TGTGCCAGCAGCGGGGGGGGACAGGGTGAGACCCAGTACTTC.

For this clone: It is likely a read error: a sequence one base away is far more abundant. The rearrangement uses TRBV11-2 and TRBJ1-1; D gene ambiguous. Trimming took 1 base from V and 0 from J, leaving 6 bases between them. The CDR3 loop spans 14 amino acids. Per germline, CDR1 SGHAT and CDR2 FQNNGV. CDR3 protein: CASSLGSMNTEAFF. CDR3 sequence (DNA): TGTGCCAGCAGCTTAGGCAGCATGAACACTGAAGCTTTCTTT.

The V and J genes are TRBV4-1 and TRBJ2-7, with D uncertain. This CDR3 contains 13 residues. V lost 2 bases and J lost 3, with 8 bases in between. CDR1 is MGHRA, CDR2 YSYEKL, per germline. The CDR3 sequence is CASSQREGYEQYF. In DNA, the CDR3 is TGCGCCAGCAGCCAAAGAGAAGGCTACGAGCAGTACTTC.

The CDR3 spells CSVPGTSGSLVETQYF. CDR3 DNA: TGCAGCGTTCCCGGGACTAGCGGGAGTTTGGTAGAGACCCAGTACTTC. The gene calls are TRBV29-1 and TRBJ2-5; TRBD2 agrees at 14 bases. Germline V CDR1 and CDR2: SQVTM, ANQGSEA. J gave up 4 bases and V 5 bases, and 9 bases lay outside the gene matches. This CDR3 is built from 16 residues.

DNA of the CDR3: TGCGCCAGCAGCTTGAGCAGGGGGCACTATGGCTACACCTTC. This codes for CASSLSRGHYGYTF. The V call is TRBV5-1, the J call TRBJ1-2; 8 bases align to TRBD1. Germline V CDR1 and CDR2: SGHRS, YFSETQ. This CDR3 has 14 residues. The trim removed 1 base at V and 3 bases at J, leaving 2 bases unmatched. Based on the CDR3 plus reference TRBV5-1 and TRBJ1-2, the full variable domain is KAGVTQTPRYLIKTRGQQVTLSCSPISGHRSVSWYQQTPGQGLQFLFEYFSETQRNKGNFPGRFSGRQFSNSRSEMNVSTLELGDSALYLCASSLSRGHYGYTFGSGTRLTVV.

This clone is judged medium-sized. J is TRBJ1-2 and V is TRBV5-4; a weak D match, TRBD1 (5 bases). In germline, CDR1 is SGHNT, CDR2 YYREEE (reference sequence). The CDR3 has 15 amino acids. The germline V and J ends were trimmed by 2 bases and 0 bases, with 11 bases remaining between them. The CDR3 DNA follows: TGTGCCAGCAGCTTACAAACAGGAGCTAACTATGGCTACACCTTC. Residues: CASSLQTGANYGYTF.

This sequence joins TRBV10-3 and TRBJ1-2; no clear D. The germline CDR1 and CDR2 sequences are ENHRY and SYGVKD. The CDR3 covers 18 residues. V was pared by 6 bases and J by 1 base, with 24 bases between. The CDR3 nucleotides are TGTGCCATCAGCGACCAGCTAACTATGAGAATGGATAACTATGGCTACACCTTC. Its translation is CAISDQLTMRMDNYGYTF.

The V call is TRBV5-6, the J call TRBJ2-1; D is uncertain. Germline V lookup: CDR1 SGHDT, CDR2 YYEEEE. There are 14 residues in the CDR3. Trimming stripped 2 bases from V and 4 bases from J, with 10 bases between. CDR3 loop: CASSLGRTYNEQFF. CDR3 nucleotides: TGTGCCAGCAGCTTAGGACGGACGTACAATGAGCAGTTCTTC.

The chain has TRBV7-8 and TRBJ1-1; the D is unclear. Trimming pared 1 base from V and 10 bases from J, leaving 10 bases between. Germline V lookup: CDR1 SGHVS, CDR2 FQNEAQ. The CDR3 extends over 12 amino acids. The CDR3, as DNA: TGTGCCAGCAGCTTAGTTAGTCGGAGAGCTTTCTTT. Its translation: CASSLVSRRAFF. The full variable domain, in which reference TRBV7-8 and TRBJ1-1 provide the parts outside the CDR3, is GAGVSQSPRYKVAKRGQDVALRCDPISGHVSLFWYQQALGQGPEFLTYFQNEAQLDKSGLPSDRFFAERPEGSVSTLKIQRTQQEDSAVYLCASSLVSRRAFFGQGTRLTVV.

The chain joins TRBV7-3 to TRBJ2-1; D is unclear. V gave up 2 bases and J gave up 9 bases, with 5 bases separating them. CDR1 and CDR2 from the germline V gene are SGHTA and FQGTGA. The CDR3 runs to 11 residues. CDR3 region: CASSLGAEQFF. The CDR3 nucleotides read TGTGCCAGCAGCTTAGGCGCTGAGCAGTTCTTC.

V usage is TRBV11-2 and J usage is TRBJ2-1; perhaps TRBD2 as D (7 bases). The CDR3 runs 16 residues. The V end lost 7 bases, the J end lost 7 bases, and 23 bases lay between the germline ends. Germline CDR1 and CDR2: SGHAT and FQNNGV. CDR3 nucleotides: TGTGCCAGCACCGTAAGCCGGCTAGGGGGACTAAATGAGCAGTTCTTC. It codes for CASTVSRLGGLNEQFF.

This chain joins TRBV5-1 and TRBJ2-2, with 9 bases lining up with TRBD1. The V gene end was trimmed by 8 bases and the J gene end by 4 bases; junction bases not matched to a gene: 6. CDR3 length equals 14 residues. The germline CDR1 and CDR2 sequences are SGHRS and YFSETQ. CDR3 loop: CASRQGEVTGELFF. The CDR3, as DNA: TGCGCCAGTCGACAGGGGGAAGTCACCGGGGAGCTGTTTTTT.